This record covers a single T cell receptor (beta chain). Its binding antigen is unknown. Qualities for individual bases were not recorded, and no much larger clone is one base off. TCRbeta-specific cDNA was reverse-transcribed from around 500 ng total RNA using a constant-region primer and ProtoScript II reverse transcriptase. TCRbeta libraries were built with three nested multiplex PCR rounds, a slightly modified ARM-PCR procedure. Multiplex TRBV1-TRBV30 forward primers and a Cbeta reverse primer were used in the first two PCR rounds, each of which was run for approximately 9 cycles. A final 25-cycle PCR with Deep VentR polymerase added sample barcodes and Illumina adapters. Before sequencing, amplicons of 200-500 bp were gel-purified using a QIAquick gel extraction kit. The TCRbeta amplicons were sequenced with 250-bp paired-end reads on an Illumina HiSeq 2500. On the study's bioinformatics: Reads were quality-trimmed with Trimmomatic v0.33, and paired reads were merged with FLASH v1.2.11 to recover full CDR3 sequences. V, D and J germline segments were assigned to the rearranged TCRbeta sequences by MiGEC v1.2.1b. VDJtools v1.0.0 computed clonotype statistics and Shannon-Wiener diversity indices. Except for diversity analysis, only the 250 most abundant clonotypes of each sample were used in subsequent analyses to reduce sampling bias. The raw public reads went through TCRdb reprocessing: fastp at Q25, MiXCR clone calling, in-frame beta chains kept. CDR3 protein sequences are deduplicated, and each keeps its most common genes and DNA. These V and J calls rely on TCRdb rather than the paper's analysis. This sample holds 300,000 to 400,000 distinct CDR3 sequences; about 65% were observed only once. The top ten constitute about 6.5% of the sample.

These data originate in a study of tumor-infiltrating lymphocytes in primary liver carcinoma (TCRdb year 2017). In the study overall: A handful of patients with histopathologically diagnosed primary liver carcinoma underwent surgical resection in China between November 2015 and early 2016. The five patients, three men and two women aged 30 to 69 years, had hepatocellular carcinoma (four) or combined HCC and intrahepatic cholangiocarcinoma (one). The tumors of the five patients were staged as T1-T3 N0M0, with maximum diameters ranging from about 4 to 11 cm. Each sample produced roughly 3.5 to 7.5 million productive TCRbeta reads, and read depth showed no significant difference between tissue types. For each liver tumor, the study sampled five regions along with adjacent normal tissue and blood, and applied TCRbeta repertoire sequencing, expression microarrays and whole-exome sequencing. A total of about 35 specimens from 5 patients, comprising 25 or so tumor regions, 5 adjacent noncancerous liver tissues and 5 peripheral blood samples, were covered by TCRbeta repertoire sequencing. Reproducibility between technical replicate repertoires was high, with correlation coefficients above 0.98 and mean shared-clone rates roughly 0.87.

Blood RNA was extracted from unsorted whole blood with TRIzol reagent; germline DNA came from the DNeasy Blood & Tissue kit. Patients had chronic HBV infection and were treatment-naive at sampling. Around 3.6 milliliters of peripheral blood were collected into K2EDTA tubes before surgery. The study at large found these results: The study included only 4 to 6 patients, and the authors note findings should be validated in a larger study. Consistent with antigen-driven expansion, pairs of tumor regions showed higher repertoire overlap (mean roughly 36%) than either tumor-adjacent pairs (around 17%) or tumor-blood pairs (roughly 14%). A significantly larger repertoire fraction was made up by the top 250 clones in tumors than in blood (p = 0.039). Because sequencing covered only the TCR beta chain and unpaired alpha chains were not captured, true repertoire diversity is likely underestimated. Because the samples were bulk and unsorted, CD4+ and CD8+ T cell repertoires could not be compared.

V and J are truncated by 5 bases and 14 bases respectively, leaving an intervening sequence of 25 bases. The CDR3 runs 15 amino acids, cysteine and phenylalanine included. The read is trimmed to its CDR3 DNA, 45 bases read in frame from base 1. CDR1 and CDR2 (SGHAT, FQNNGV) derive from the germline V gene. This TCR was sampled from a man aged 35-49 years with primary liver carcinoma and hepatitis B virus infection. The sequencing input was peripheral blood. The chain joins TRBV11-2 to TRBJ2-1; the D segment could be TRBD2, given 5 matching bases. The CDR3 has the sequence CASSTRTGFYNEEFF. The nucleotide sequence reads as follows: TGTGCCAGCAGCACCCGCACGGGATTCTACAACGAGGAGTTCTTC.